This T cell receptor (beta chain) was identified in a study of blood T cell repertoires in COVID-19. Whole-study context: Samples came from the United States, Italy and Spain, spanning acute and convalescent COVID-19. Sources were T cells, B-cell-depleted T cells, or PBMCs; the material itself was cDNA or gDNA.

This CDR3 has 15 amino acids. V lost 6 bases to trimming and J lost 1 base; unmatched junction nucleotides: 9. Germline CDR1 SGHVS, CDR2 FNYEAQ. Authors' processing steps: Estimation of nucleated cell counts was performed using reference gene primer amplification. The assay was immunoSEQ multiplex PCR, and TCRdb's table has in-frame clones only and misses some. The V and J calls and clone size come from that table; D and trimming were worked out from the DNA. This sample has more than 200,000 clones, with roughly four fifths found just once. This receptor was taken from an older man with acute or convalescent COVID-19. The sequenced material came from peripheral blood. The chain joins TRBV7-6 to TRBJ2-7; 7 positions match TRBD1. The CDR3 sequence: CASRPNRGESYEQYF. The DNA of the CDR3 is TGTGCCAGCAGGCCAAACAGGGGAGAGTCCTACGAGCAGTACTTC.